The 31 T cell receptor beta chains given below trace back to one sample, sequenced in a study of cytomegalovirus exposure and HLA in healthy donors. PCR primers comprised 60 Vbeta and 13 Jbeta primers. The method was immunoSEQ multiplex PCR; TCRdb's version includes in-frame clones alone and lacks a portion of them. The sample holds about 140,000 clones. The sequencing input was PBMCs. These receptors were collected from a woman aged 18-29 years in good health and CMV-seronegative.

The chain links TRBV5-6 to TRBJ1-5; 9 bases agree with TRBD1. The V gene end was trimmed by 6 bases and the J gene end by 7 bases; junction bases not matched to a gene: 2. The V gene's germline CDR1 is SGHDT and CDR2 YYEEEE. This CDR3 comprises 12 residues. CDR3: CASTTGGQPQHF. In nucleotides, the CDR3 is TGTGCCAGCACGACAGGGGGACAGCCCCAGCATTTT.

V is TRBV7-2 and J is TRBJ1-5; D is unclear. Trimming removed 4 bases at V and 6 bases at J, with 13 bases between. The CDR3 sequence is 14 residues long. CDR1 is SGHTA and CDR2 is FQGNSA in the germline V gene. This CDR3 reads CASSSPGLAQPQHF. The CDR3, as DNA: TGTGCCAGCAGCTCCCCCGGTCTTGCTCAGCCCCAGCATTTT.

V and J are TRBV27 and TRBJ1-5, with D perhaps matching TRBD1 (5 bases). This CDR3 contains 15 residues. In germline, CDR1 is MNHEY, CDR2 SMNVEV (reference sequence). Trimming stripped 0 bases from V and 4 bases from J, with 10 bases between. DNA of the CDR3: TGTGCCAGCAGTTTATCTGGGGGAGGGAATCAGCCCCAGCATTTT. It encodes CASSLSGGGNQPQHF.

CDR3 bases: TGTGCCAGCAGGAAGTTCGTGCAGGGGTTGTTCACTGAAGCTTTCTTT. Translated, it gives CASRKFVQGLFTEAFF. The chain links TRBV6-6 to TRBJ1-1; possibly TRBD1 for D (6 bases). This CDR3 region has 16 residues. V was cut by 6 bases and J by 4 bases, with 21 bases left in between. Per the germline V gene, CDR1 is MNHNY and CDR2 is SVGAGI (reference sequence).

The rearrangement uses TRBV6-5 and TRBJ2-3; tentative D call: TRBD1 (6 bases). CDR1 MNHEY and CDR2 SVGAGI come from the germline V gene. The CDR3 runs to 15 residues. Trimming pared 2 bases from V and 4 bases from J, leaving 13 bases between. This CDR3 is CASSYAAQGSDTQYF. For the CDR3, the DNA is TGTGCCAGCAGTTACGCGGCACAGGGTTCAGATACGCAGTATTTT.

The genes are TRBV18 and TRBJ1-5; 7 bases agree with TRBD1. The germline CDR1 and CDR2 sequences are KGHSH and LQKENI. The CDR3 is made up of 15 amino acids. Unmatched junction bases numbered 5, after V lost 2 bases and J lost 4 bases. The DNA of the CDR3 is TGTGCCAGCTCACCAACTCAGGGGGAAAATCAGCCCCAGCATTTT. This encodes CASSPTQGENQPQHF.

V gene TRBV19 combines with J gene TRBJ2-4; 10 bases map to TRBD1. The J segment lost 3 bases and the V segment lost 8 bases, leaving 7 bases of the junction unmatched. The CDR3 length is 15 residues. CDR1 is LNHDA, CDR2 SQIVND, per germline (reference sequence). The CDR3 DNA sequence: TGTGCCAGTCGAGCCGGGACAGGGGACAAAAACATTCAGTACTTC. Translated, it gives CASRAGTGDKNIQYF.

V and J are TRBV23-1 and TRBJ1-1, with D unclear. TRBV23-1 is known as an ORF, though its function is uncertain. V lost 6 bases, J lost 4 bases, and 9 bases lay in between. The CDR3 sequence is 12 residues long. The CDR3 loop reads CASSLRSTEAFF. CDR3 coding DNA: TGCGCCAGCAGCCTGAGGAGCACTGAAGCTTTCTTT.

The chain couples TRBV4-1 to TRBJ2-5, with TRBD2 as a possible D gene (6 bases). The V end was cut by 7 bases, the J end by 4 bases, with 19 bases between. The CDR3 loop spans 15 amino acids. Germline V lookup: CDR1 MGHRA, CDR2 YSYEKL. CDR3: CASKRGLYGVETQYF. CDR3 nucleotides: TGCGCCAGCAAAAGGGGACTCTATGGGGTAGAGACCCAGTACTTC.

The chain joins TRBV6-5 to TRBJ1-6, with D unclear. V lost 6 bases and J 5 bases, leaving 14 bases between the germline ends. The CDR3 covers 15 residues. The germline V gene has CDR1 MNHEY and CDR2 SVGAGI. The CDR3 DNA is TGTGCCAGCAGCCCTCGGTGGGGAGATAATTCACCCCTCCACTTT. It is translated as CASSPRWGDNSPLHF.

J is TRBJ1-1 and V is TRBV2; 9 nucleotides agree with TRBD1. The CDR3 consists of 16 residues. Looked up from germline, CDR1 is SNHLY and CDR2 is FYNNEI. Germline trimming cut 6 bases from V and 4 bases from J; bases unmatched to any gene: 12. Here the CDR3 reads CASSETTGGLGTEAFF. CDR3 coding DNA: TGTGCCAGCAGCGAAACTACAGGGGGCTTGGGCACTGAAGCTTTCTTT.

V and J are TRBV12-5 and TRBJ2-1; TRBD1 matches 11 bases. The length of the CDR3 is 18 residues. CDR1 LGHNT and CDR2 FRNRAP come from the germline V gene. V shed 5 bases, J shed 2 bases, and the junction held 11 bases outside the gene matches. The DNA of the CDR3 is TGTGCTAGTGGTGGACAGGGGGCAAGAACCCAAGCCTACAATGAGCAGTTCTTC. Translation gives CASGGQGARTQAYNEQFF.

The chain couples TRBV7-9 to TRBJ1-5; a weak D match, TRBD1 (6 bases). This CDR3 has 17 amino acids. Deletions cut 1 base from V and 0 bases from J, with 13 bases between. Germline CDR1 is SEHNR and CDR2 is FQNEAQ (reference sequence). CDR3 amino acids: CASSLGGGLYSNQPQHF. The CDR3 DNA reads TGTGCCAGCAGCTTAGGAGGGGGTCTGTATAGCAATCAGCCCCAGCATTTT.

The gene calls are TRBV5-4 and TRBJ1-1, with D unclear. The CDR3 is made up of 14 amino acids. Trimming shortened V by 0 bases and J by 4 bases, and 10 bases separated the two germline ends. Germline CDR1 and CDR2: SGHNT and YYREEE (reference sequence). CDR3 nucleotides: TGTGCCAGCAGCTTGGAAGGCGGGATCACTGAAGCTTTCTTT. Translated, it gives CASSLEGGITEAFF.

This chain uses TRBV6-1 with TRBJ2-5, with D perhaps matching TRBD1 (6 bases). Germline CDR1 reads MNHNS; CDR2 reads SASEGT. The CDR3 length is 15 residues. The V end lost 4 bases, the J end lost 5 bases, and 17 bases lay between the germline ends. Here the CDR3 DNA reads TGTGCCAGCAGTGTTTTCAGGGGTAGTATGGAGACCCAGTACTTC. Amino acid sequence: CASSVFRGSMETQYF.

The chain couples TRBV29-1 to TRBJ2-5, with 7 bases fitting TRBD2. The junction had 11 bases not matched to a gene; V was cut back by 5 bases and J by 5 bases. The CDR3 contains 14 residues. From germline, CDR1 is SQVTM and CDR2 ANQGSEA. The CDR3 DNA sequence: TGCAGCGTTCGGAAGGACCTGGGGGGGGAGACCCAGTACTTC. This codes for CSVRKDLGGETQYF.

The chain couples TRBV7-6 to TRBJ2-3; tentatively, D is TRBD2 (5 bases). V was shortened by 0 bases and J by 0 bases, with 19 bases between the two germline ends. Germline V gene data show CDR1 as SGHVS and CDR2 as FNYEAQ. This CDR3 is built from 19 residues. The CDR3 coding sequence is TGTGCCAGCAGCTTAGCGTCCACGTATGATAGACTAAGCACAGATACGCAGTATTTT. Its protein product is CASSLASTYDRLSTDTQYF. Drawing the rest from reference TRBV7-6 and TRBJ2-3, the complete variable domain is GAGVSQSPRYKVTKRGQDVALRCDPISGHVSLYWYRQALGQGPEFLTYFNYEAQQDKSGLPNDRFSAERPEGSISTLTIQRTEQRDSAMYRCASSLASTYDRLSTDTQYFGPGTRLTVL.

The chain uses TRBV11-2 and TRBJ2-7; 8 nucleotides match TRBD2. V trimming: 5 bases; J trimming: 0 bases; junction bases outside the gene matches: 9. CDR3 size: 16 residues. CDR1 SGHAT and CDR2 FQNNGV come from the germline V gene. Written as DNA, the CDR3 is TGTGCCAGCAGCCTAACTACTAGCGGTGGCTCCTACGAGCAGTACTTC. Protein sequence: CASSLTTSGGSYEQYF.

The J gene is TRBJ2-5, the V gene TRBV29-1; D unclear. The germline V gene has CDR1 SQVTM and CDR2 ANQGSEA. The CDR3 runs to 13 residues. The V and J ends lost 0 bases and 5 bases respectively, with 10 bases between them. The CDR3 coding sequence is TGCAGCGTTGAAGATGGCAGTTTGGAGACCCAGTACTTC. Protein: CSVEDGSLETQYF.

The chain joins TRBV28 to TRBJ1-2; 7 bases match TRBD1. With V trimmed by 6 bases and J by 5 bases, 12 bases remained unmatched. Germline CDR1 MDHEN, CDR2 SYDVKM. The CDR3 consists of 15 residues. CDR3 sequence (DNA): TGTGCCAGCAGCGAATCCACCCGGGACAGTTATGGCTACACCTTC. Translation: CASSESTRDSYGYTF.

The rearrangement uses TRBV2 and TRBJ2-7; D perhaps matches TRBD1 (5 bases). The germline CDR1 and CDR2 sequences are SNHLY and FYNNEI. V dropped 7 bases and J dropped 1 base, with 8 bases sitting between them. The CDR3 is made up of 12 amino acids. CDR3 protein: CASTDRSYEQYF. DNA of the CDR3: TGTGCCAGCACTGACAGATCCTACGAGCAGTACTTC.

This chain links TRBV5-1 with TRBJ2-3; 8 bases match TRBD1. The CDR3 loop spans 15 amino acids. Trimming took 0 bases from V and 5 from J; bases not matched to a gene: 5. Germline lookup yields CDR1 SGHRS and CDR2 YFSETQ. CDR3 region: CASSLEGQGVDTQYF. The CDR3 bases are TGCGCCAGCAGCTTGGAAGGACAGGGTGTAGATACGCAGTATTTT.

CDR3 nucleotide sequence: TGTGCCAGCAGCTTGTCCGCTAGCGGTTACAATGAGCAGTTCTTC. Translation: CASSLSASGYNEQFF. The chain is built from TRBV5-6 and TRBJ2-1; 7 nucleotides line up with TRBD2. This CDR3 comprises 15 residues. CDR1 and CDR2 (germline): SGHDT, YYEEEE. V dropped 1 base and J dropped 4; count of bases not matched to a gene: 5.

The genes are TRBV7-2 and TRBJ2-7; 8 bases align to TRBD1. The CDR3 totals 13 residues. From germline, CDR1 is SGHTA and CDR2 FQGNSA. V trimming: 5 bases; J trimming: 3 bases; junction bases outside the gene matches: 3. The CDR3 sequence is CASSRQGLYEQYF. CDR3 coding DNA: TGTGCCAGCAGCCGACAGGGGCTCTACGAGCAGTACTTC. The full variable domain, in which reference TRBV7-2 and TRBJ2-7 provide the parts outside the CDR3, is GAGVSQSPSNKVTEKGKDVELRCDPISGHTALYWYRQSLGQGLEFLIYFQGNSAPDKSGLPSDRFSAERTGGSVSTLTIQRTQQEDSAVYLCASSRQGLYEQYFGPGTRLTVT.

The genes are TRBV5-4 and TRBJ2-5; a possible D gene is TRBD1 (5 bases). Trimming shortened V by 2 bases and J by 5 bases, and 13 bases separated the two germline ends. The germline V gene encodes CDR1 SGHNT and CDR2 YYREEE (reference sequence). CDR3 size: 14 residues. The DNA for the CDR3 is TGTGCCAGCAGCTTCAGACAGCAAGGGGAGACCCAGTACTTC. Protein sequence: CASSFRQQGETQYF.

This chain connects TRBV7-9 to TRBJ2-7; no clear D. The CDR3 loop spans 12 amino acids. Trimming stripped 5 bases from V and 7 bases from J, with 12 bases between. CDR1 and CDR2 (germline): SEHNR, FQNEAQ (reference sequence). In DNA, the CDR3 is TGTGCCAGCAGCCGCCTCTTCGAGGAGCAGTACTTC. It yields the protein CASSRLFEEQYF.

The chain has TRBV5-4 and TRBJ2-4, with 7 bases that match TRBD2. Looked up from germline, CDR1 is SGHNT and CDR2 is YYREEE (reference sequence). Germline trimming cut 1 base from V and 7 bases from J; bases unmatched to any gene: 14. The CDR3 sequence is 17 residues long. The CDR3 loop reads CASSLQSSTVAGNIQYF. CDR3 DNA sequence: TGTGCCAGCAGCTTGCAATCCTCTACGGTAGCGGGTAACATTCAGTACTTC.

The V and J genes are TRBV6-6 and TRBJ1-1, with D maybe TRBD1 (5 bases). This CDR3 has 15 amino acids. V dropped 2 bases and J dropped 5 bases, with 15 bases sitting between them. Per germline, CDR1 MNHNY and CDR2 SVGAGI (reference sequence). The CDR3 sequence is CASSYAGIRWTEAFF. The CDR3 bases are TGTGCCAGCAGTTACGCAGGGATCAGGTGGACTGAAGCTTTCTTT.

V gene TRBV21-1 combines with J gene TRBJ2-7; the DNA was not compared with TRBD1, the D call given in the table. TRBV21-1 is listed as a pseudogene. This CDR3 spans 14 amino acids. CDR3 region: CAGSPGQGPYEQYV. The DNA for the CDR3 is TGTGCCGGCAGTCCGGGACAGGGCCCTTACGAGCAGTACGTC.

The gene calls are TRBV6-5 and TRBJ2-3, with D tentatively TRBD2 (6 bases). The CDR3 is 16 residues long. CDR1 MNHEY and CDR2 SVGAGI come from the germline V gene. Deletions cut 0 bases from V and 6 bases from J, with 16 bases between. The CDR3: CASSYSPSASGDTQYF. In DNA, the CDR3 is TGTGCCAGCAGTTACTCGCCTAGCGCCTCTGGGGATACGCAGTATTTT.

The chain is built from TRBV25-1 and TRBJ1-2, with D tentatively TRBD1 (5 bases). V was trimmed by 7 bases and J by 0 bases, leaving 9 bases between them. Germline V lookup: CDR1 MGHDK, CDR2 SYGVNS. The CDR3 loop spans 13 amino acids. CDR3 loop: CASNSGTNYGYTF. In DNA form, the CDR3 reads TGTGCCAGCAACTCAGGGACTAACTATGGCTACACCTTC.